This T cell receptor beta chain was recovered during a study of vaccination and CD4 T cells after COVID-19. Study-wide background: The control cultures got either a CEFX pool, an HIV-1 Nef pool, or no peptide at all.

Turning to this clonotype: The target antigen is unknown.

The treatment was: 10-day PBMC culture with coronavirus spike peptide pools or control peptides (ViraFEST assay). A negative selection step was used to isolate CD4+ T cells once culture had run for around 10 days. CDR1 and CDR2 from the germline V gene are SGHRS and YFSETQ. This CDR3 spans 16 amino acids. The V gene end was trimmed by 5 bases and the J gene end by 0 bases; junction bases not matched to a gene: 5. Sequenced with the Oncomine TCR Beta short-read assay was DNA taken from cultured CD4+ T cells. Using its own MiXCR run on the PCR reads, TCRdb lists one record per CDR3 protein. The repertoire has approximately 13,000 distinct CDR3 sequences, around 53% of them found once; the top ten carry approximately 16%. Whole-study findings and limits: Among those convalescent, a median about 85% of reactive clones emerged solely post-vaccination.

The clonotype comes from a human donor who had recovered from COVID-19. What was sequenced was CD4+ T cells from blood, cultured in vitro. This rearrangement joins TRBV5-1 to TRBJ1-5, with TRBD1 matching over 10 bases. CDR3 sequence: CASRSGTGDSNQPQHF. Written as DNA, the CDR3 is TGCGCCAGCAGGAGTGGGACAGGGGATAGCAATCAGCCCCAGCATTTT. The full variable domain, completed using reference TRBV5-1 and TRBJ1-5, is KAGVTQTPRYLIKTRGQQVTLSCSPISGHRSVSWYQQTPGQGLQFLFEYFSETQRNKGNFPGRFSGRQFSNSRSEMNVSTLELGDSALYLCASRSGTGDSNQPQHFGDGTRLSIL.